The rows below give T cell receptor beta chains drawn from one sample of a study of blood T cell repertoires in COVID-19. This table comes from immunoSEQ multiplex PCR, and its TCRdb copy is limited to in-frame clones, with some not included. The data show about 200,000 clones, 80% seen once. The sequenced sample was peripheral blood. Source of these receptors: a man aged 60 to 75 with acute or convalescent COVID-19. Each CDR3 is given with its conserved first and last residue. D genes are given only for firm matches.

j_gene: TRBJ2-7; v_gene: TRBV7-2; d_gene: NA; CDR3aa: CASSPTAGIYEQYF
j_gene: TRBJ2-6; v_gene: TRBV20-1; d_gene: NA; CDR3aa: CSASQASSGANVLTF
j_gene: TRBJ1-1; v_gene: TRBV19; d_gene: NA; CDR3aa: CASNKGLGRVNTEAFF
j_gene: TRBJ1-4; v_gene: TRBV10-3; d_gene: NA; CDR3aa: CAISERGATNEKLFF
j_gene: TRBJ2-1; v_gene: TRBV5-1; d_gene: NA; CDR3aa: CASGPNEQSYNEQFF
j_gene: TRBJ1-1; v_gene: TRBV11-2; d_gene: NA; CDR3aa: CASSLELTFTEAFF
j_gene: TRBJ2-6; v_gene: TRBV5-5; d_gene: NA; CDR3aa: CASSLVGQISGANVLTF
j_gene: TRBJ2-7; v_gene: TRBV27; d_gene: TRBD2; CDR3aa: CASSTGTSGYEQYF
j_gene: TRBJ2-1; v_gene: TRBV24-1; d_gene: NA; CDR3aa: CATSDLKGTWTNEQFF
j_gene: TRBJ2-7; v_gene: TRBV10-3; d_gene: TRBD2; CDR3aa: CAISERVAGPYEQYF
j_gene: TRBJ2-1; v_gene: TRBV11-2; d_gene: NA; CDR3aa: CASSFVGQANNEQFF
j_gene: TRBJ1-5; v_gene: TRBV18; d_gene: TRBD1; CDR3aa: CASSEGQGGHGNQPQHF
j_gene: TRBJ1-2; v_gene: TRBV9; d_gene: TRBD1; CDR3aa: CASSPDAGTGLGGYTF
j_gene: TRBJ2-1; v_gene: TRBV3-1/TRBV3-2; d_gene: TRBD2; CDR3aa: CASSQDPVLAGGYYNEQFF
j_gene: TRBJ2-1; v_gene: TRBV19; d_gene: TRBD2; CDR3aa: CASRPSGRESYNEQFF
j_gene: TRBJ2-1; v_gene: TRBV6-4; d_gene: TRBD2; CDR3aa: CASSPTSGSAGEQFF
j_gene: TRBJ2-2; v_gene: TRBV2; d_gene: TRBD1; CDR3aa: CASMRQGDTGELFF
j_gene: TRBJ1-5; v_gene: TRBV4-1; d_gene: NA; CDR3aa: CASSQAGGNQPQHF
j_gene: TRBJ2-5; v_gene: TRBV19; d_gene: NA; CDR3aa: CASSRAGRGMQETQYF
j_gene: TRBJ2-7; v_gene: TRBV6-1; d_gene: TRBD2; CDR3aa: CASSEGGGRYEQYF
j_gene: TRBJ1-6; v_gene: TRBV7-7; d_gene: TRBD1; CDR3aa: CASSSGQGRGSPLHF
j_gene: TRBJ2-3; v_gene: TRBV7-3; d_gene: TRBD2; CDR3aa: CASSLNGGRGTDTQYF
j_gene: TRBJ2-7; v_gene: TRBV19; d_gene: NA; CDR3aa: CASKMDGGSPSYEQYF
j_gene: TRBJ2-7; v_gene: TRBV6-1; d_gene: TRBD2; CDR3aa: CASSEGLAGVYEQYF
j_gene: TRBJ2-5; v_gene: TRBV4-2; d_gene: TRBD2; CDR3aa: CASSQSTSGGSSTQYF
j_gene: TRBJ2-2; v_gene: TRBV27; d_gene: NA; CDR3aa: CASSSSGELFF
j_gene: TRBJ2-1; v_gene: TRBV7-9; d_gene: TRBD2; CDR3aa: CASSPYPSSGRNYNEQFF
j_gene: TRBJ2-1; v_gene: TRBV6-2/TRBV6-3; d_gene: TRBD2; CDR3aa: CASSPTGLAGNNEQFF
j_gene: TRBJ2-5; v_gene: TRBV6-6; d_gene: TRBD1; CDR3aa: CASSYGQEKETQYF